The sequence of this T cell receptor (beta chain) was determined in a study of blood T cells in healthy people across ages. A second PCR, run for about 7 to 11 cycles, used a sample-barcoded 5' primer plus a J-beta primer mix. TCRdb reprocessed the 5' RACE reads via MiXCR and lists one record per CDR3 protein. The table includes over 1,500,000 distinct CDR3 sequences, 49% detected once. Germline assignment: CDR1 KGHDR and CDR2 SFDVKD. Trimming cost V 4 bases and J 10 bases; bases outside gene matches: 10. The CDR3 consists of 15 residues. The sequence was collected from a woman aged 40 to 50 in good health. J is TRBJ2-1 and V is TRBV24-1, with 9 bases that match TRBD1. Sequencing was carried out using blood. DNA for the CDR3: TGTGCCACCAGTGAGTCCGGGACAGGGATTGGGGAGCAGTTCTTC. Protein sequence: CATSESGTGIGEQFF.